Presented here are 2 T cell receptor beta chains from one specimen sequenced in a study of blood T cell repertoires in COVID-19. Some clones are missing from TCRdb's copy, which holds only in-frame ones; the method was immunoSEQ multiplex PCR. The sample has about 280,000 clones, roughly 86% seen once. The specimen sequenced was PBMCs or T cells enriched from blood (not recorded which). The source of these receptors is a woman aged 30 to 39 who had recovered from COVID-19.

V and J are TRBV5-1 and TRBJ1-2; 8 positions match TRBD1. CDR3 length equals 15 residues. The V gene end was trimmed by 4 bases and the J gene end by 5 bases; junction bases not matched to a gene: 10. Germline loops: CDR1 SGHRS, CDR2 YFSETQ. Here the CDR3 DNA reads TGCGCCAGCAGCCCCTTTCCGGGACAGGAGTATGGCTACACCTTC. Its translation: CASSPFPGQEYGYTF.

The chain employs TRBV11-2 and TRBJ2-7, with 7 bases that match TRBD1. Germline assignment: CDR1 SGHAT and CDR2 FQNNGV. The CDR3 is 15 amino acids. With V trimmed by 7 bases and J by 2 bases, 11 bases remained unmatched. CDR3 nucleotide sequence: TGTGCCAGCACCCTTTCACAGGGGAGTACCTACGAGCAGTACTTC. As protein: CASTLSQGSTYEQYF.